The clone carrying this T cell receptor (beta chain) has more than one count but fewer than ten. Its matching antigen is unknown. The library gave individual cDNA molecules unique molecular identifiers. TCRdb processed the reads anew with MiXCR; each CDR3 protein has one entry. In the table there are approximately 160 distinct CDR3 sequences, 55% of which are singletons. The data belong to a study of human T cells and chemical hapten exposure. As for the study in general: The study sensitized with 2% DPC on a 2 cm by 2 cm patch of upper inner arm skin. Patients were mainly female, each with alopecia areata, totalis or universalis.

The treatment denotes: therapeutic diphenylcyclopropenone sensitization with weekly scalp DPC. Study-wide points: Donor immune responses may differ from healthy people's, since all donors had alopecia.

The CDR3 length is 16 residues. V trimming: 6 bases; J trimming: 1 base; junction bases outside the gene matches: 11. Germline assignment: CDR1 MDHEN and CDR2 SYDVKM. Sample: whole blood, taken before DPC sensitization or 2, 6, or about 24 weeks after (not recorded which). V is TRBV28 and J is TRBJ2-7; 8 bases match TRBD1. This sequence was found in an adult with alopecia areata. Some clones in this sample may be carry-over from other donors' samples. This table probably holds off-target reads from a library built for another chain. The CDR3 loop reads CASSSGWDRISYEQYF. CDR3 nucleotides: TGTGCCAGCAGCTCCGGTTGGGACAGGATTTCCTACGAGCAGTACTTC.